Listed below are T cell receptor beta chains from one sample, sequenced in a study of beta chain features in type 1 diabetes. This table comes from immunoSEQ multiplex PCR, and its TCRdb copy is limited to in-frame clones, with some not included. The table lists over 150,000 clones, about a tenth of them singletons. Input material: central memory CD4+ T cells from blood. These receptors originate from a man aged 25 to 40 with type 1 diabetes. Both conserved end residues are part of each CDR3. The D gene is left open where the match is weak. Clone size, where shown, is once, few, many, or a class for clones that have expanded.

>TRBV7-2|.|TRBD2|TRBJ2-3
CASSQGLAGGGTQYF
TGTGCCAGCAGCCAGGGACTAGCGGGAGGAGGTACGCAGTATTTT
>TRBV5-1|.|.|TRBJ2-1
CASSPDGRDSLFF
TGCGCCAGCAGCCCGGACGGGAGGGACAGTCTGTTCTTC
>TRBV28|once|.|TRBJ1-1
CASSLQGTSAEAFF
TGTGCCAGCAGTCTCCAGGGGACGTCGGCTGAAGCTTTCTTT
>TRBV4-2|.|.|TRBJ2-7
CASSRGEDASSYEQYF
TGTGCCAGCAGCCGAGGAGAGGACGCTAGCTCCTACGAGCAGTACTTC
>TRBV28|.|.|TRBJ1-2
CASSFNREGYTF
TGTGCCAGCAGTTTCAATAGGGAGGGCTACACCTTC
>TRBV11-2|many|.|TRBJ2-6
CASSFEGAGANVLTF
TGTGCCAGCAGCTTCGAAGGAGCTGGGGCCAACGTCCTGACTTTC
>TRBV2|few|TRBD2|TRBJ2-1
CASSGTSGGNEQFF
TGTGCCAGCAGCGGGACTAGCGGGGGGAATGAGCAGTTCTTC
>TRBV7-6|few|.|TRBJ2-5
CASSLGVQETQYF
TGTGCCAGCAGCTTAGGAGTGCAAGAGACCCAGTACTTC
>TRBV7-9|.|TRBD1|TRBJ2-1
CASSSTGQSFYNEQFF
TGTGCCAGCAGCTCCACGGGACAGAGTTTTTACAATGAGCAGTTCTTC
>TRBV10-3|.|TRBD1|TRBJ1-2
CAISEGIRDRGQGYTF
TGTGCCATCAGTGAGGGAATTCGGGACAGGGGGCAAGGCTACACCTTC
>TRBV5-1|few|TRBD1|TRBJ2-7
CASSLRQGYYEQYF
TGCGCCAGCAGCTTAAGACAGGGGTACTACGAGCAGTACTTC
>TRBV15|few|.|TRBJ2-1
CATSRQYNEQFF
TGTGCCACCAGCAGACAGTACAATGAGCAGTTCTTC
>TRBV28|.|TRBD1|TRBJ2-1
CASSPPGQGYNEQFF
TGTGCCAGCAGTCCCCCGGGACAGGGGTACAATGAGCAGTTCTTC
>TRBV9|.|TRBD2|TRBJ2-3
CASSLSGRADTQYF
TGTGCCAGCAGCCTGAGCGGGAGGGCCGATACGCAGTATTTT
>TRBV29-1|few|TRBD2|TRBJ2-1
CSASLAGGEQFF
TGCAGCGCCTCACTAGCGGGCGGCGAGCAGTTCTTC
>TRBV7-3|few|TRBD1|TRBJ2-2
CASSRGQGSPGELFF
TGTGCCAGCAGCCGTGGACAGGGCTCACCCGGGGAGCTGTTTTTT
>TRBV7-2|few|TRBD2|TRBJ2-1
CASSLGTSYEQFF
TGTGCCAGCAGCTTAGGGACTAGCTATGAGCAGTTCTTC
>TRBV14|few|.|TRBJ2-1
CASSQGSGVVYNEQFF
TGTGCCAGCAGCCAAGGGTCCGGAGTGGTGTACAATGAGCAGTTCTTC
>TRBV6-6|.|TRBD1|TRBJ1-1
CASRHRGGDTEAFF
TGTGCCAGCAGGCACAGGGGAGGCGACACTGAAGCTTTCTTT
>TRBV28|few|TRBD1|TRBJ2-1
CASSRVQGKGGEQFF
TGTGCCAGCAGCCGAGTACAGGGGAAAGGTGGTGAGCAGTTCTTC
>TRBV5-1|few|.|TRBJ2-6
CASSPGTANVLTF
TGCGCCAGCAGCCCCGGGACAGCCAACGTCCTGACTTTC
>TRBV10-3|few|.|TRBJ2-7
CAISPATGTYEQYF
TGTGCCATCAGCCCTGCGACAGGAACCTACGAGCAGTACTTC
>TRBV2|.|TRBD1|TRBJ1-1
CASNKGQGGSGTEAFF
TGTGCCAGCAACAAGGGACAGGGGGGATCGGGCACTGAAGCTTTCTTT
>TRBV2|few|TRBD1|TRBJ1-5
CASSNPGQGAYQPQHF
TGTGCCAGCAGTAATCCGGGACAGGGGGCATATCAGCCCCAGCATTTT
>TRBV15|.|.|TRBJ1-3
CATSGVREMRGNTIYF
TGTGCCACCAGCGGAGTCCGGGAAATGAGAGGAAACACCATATATTTT
>TRBV9|few|.|TRBJ2-7
CASSVATTGWHEQYF
TGTGCCAGCAGCGTAGCTACAACAGGGTGGCACGAGCAGTACTTC
>TRBV5-4|few|TRBD1|TRBJ1-2
CASSPDRAVGYTF
TGTGCCAGCAGCCCGGACAGGGCCGTCGGCTACACCTTC
>TRBV7-3|few|TRBD1|TRBJ1-2
CASSTGQAYGYTF
TGTGCCAGCAGCACGGGACAGGCCTATGGCTACACCTTC
>TRBV28|few|.|TRBJ2-4
CASTGEDIQYF
TGTGCCAGCACGGGGGAAGACATTCAGTACTTC